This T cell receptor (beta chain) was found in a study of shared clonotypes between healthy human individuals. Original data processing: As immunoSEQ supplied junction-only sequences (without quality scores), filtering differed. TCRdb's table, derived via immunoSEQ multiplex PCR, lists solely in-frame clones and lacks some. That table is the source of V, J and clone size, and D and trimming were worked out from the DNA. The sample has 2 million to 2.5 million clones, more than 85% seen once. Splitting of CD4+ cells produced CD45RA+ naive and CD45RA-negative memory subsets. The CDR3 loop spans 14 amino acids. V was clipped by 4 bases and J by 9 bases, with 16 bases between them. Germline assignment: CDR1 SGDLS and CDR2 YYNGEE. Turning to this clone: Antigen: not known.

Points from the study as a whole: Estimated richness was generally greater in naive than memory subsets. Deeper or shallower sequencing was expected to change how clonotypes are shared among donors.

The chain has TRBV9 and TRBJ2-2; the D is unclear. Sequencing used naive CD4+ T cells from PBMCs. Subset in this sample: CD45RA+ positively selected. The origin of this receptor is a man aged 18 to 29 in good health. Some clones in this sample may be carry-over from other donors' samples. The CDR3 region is CASSPNSVGRELFF. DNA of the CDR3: TGTGCCAGCAGCCCCAATTCCGTCGGTCGGGAGCTGTTTTTT.